This TCR beta chain emerged from a study of T cells in localized non-small cell lung cancer. Sequencing used immunoSEQ multiplex PCR; TCRdb keeps in-frame clones, though not all of them. Of 35,000 to 40,000 clones listed, 90% to 95% are singletons. Overall study findings and caveats: Tumor trailed uninvolved adjacent lung in T cell clonality, which peaked there. Because sequencing included only one region (of the tumor), heterogeneity remains possible. Across samples, adjacent lung featured a median roughly 61 of the top 100 tumor clones. Higher blood T cell density tracked longer overall survival.

Deletions cut 4 bases from V and 7 bases from J, with 10 bases between. The CDR3 sequence is 12 residues long. The germline gives CDR1 SGHTS, CDR2 YDEGEE. Turning to this clone: Its cognate antigen is unknown.

This receptor was obtained from a female donor of 60 years or more with stage I lung adenocarcinoma. This sample comprised peripheral blood, obtained before any cancer treatment. The V gene is TRBV5-8, the J gene TRBJ2-3, with D maybe TRBD2 (5 bases). CDR3 amino acids: CASSPRTYTQYF. For the CDR3, the DNA is TGTGCCAGCAGCCCTAGGACTTATACGCAGTATTTT.